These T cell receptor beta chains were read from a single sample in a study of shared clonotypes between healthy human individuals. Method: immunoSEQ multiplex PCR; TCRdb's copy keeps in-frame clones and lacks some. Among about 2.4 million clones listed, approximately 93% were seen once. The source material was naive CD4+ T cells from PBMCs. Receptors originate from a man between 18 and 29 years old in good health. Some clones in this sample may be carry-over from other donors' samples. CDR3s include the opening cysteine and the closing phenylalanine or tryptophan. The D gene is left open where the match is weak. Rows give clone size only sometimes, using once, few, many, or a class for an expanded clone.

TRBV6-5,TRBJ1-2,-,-,CASRSPGAGYGYTF,TGTGCCAGCAGGTCGCCCGGCGCCGGCTATGGCTACACCTTC
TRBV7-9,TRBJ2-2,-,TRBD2,CASSPLGLARSGELFF,TGTGCCAGCAGCCCCTTGGGACTAGCGAGGTCCGGGGAGCTGTTTTTT
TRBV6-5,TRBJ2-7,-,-,CASSPLTGSYEQYF,TGTGCCAGCAGTCCACTGACAGGATCCTACGAGCAGTACTTC
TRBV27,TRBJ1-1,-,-,CASSPRLITEAFF,TGTGCCAGCAGTCCCCGCCTTATTACTGAAGCTTTCTTT
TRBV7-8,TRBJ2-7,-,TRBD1,CASSYRGRSAIHYEQYF,TGTGCCAGCAGCTACAGGGGGCGAAGCGCGATCCACTACGAGCAGTACTTC
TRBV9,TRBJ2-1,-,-,CASSGRGSGYNEQFF,TGTGCCAGCAGCGGCCGGGGGTCAGGATACAATGAGCAGTTCTTC
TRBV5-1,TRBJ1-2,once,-,CASSLVAGHYGYTF,TGCGCCAGCAGCTTGGTGGCAGGGCACTATGGCTACACCTTC
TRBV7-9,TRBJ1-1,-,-,CASSLGHLRGTEAFF,TGTGCCAGCAGCTTGGGACATTTACGGGGCACTGAAGCTTTCTTT
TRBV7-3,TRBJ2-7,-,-,CASSPFLLTALGEQYF,TGTGCCAGCAGCCCCTTTCTGCTGACTGCCTTGGGCGAGCAGTACTTC
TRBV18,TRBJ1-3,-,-,CASSTLTGIPGNTIYF,TGTGCCAGCTCAACCCTTACCGGGATACCTGGAAACACCATATATTTT
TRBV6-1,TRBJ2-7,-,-,CASSEGSHYEQYF,TGTGCCAGCAGTGAGGGCAGCCACTACGAGCAGTACTTC
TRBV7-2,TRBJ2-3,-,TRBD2,CASSLAAGLAVGTDTQYF,TGTGCCAGCAGCTTAGCCGCCGGACTAGCGGTGGGGACAGATACGCAGTATTTT
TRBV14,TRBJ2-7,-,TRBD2,CASSRHRGKGLAGGPSYEQYF,TGTGCCAGCAGCCGCCACAGGGGAAAGGGACTAGCGGGAGGGCCTAGCTACGAGCAGTACTTC
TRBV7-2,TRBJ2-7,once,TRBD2,CASSSYTSGRVNEQYF,TGTGCCAGCAGCAGTTATACTAGCGGGAGGGTAAACGAGCAGTACTTC
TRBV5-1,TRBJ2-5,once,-,CASSSSQGSSETQYF,TGCGCCAGCAGCTCATCACAGGGATCGTCAGAGACCCAGTACTTC
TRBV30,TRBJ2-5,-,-,CAHSHRGETQYF,TGTGCCCACAGCCACCGCGGGGAGACCCAGTACTTC
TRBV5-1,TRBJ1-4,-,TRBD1,CASSLGQGELFF,TGCGCCAGCAGCTTAGGACAGGGGGAACTGTTTTTT
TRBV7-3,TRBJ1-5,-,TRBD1,CASRIPGQGYQPQHF,TGTGCCAGCAGGATCCCGGGACAGGGGTATCAGCCCCAGCATTTT
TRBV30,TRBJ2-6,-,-,CAWRQGWTFGPYSGANVLTF,TGTGCCTGGAGACAGGGATGGACCTTCGGGCCTTACTCTGGGGCCAACGTCCTGACTTTC
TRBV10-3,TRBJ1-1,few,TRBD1,CAIRGQGNTEAFF,TGTGCCATCAGGGGACAGGGGAACACTGAAGCTTTCTTT